A selection of T cell receptor beta chains follows, all from one sample in a study of blood T cell repertoires in COVID-19. Assay used: immunoSEQ multiplex PCR; TCRdb lists only in-frame clones, some missing. Of about 160,000 clones listed, more than 75% are singletons. Sequencing input: peripheral blood. These TCRs come from a man aged 40-49 years with acute or convalescent COVID-19. CDR3s include the opening cysteine and the closing phenylalanine or tryptophan. Each record gives: V gene, J gene, clone size, D gene, CDR3 protein, CDR3 DNA. D genes are given only for firm matches. Where a row states a size, it is once, few, many or the class of an expanded clone; other rows omit it.

TRBV15	TRBJ2-5	.	.	CATSSGRLLAPPLNQETQYF	TGTGCCACCAGCAGCGGGAGACTTCTAGCGCCCCCCTTGAACCAAGAGACCCAGTACTTC
TRBV2	TRBJ2-3	once	TRBD2	CASSANRGGGLHTQYF	TGTGCCAGCAGCGCAAATCGGGGGGGTGGTTTGCATACGCAGTATTTT
TRBV5-1	TRBJ2-1	.	.	CASSLDGYEQFF	TGCGCCAGCAGCTTGGACGGTTATGAGCAGTTCTTC
TRBV7-3	TRBJ2-3	.	.	CASSWNGDTQYF	TGTGCCAGCAGCTGGAACGGGGATACGCAGTATTTT
TRBV2	TRBJ2-1	many	.	CASSESLAEGYNEQFF	TGTGCCAGCAGTGAATCCCTAGCTGAGGGCTACAATGAGCAGTTCTTC
TRBV6-2/TRBV6-3	TRBJ2-1	.	.	CASSYSWAYEQFF	TGTGCCAGCAGTTACTCGTGGGCTTATGAGCAGTTCTTC
TRBV15	TRBJ2-5	.	TRBD1	CATSRTGNPQETQYF	TGTGCCACCAGCAGGACAGGGAACCCCCAAGAGACCCAGTACTTC
TRBV13	TRBJ2-5	.	.	CASSLRQDQETQYF	TGTGCCAGCAGCCTCAGACAGGATCAAGAGACCCAGTACTTC
TRBV19	TRBJ1-1	.	.	CASSIAGGTEAFF	TGTGCCAGTAGTATAGCGGGAGGCACTGAAGCTTTCTTT
TRBV28	TRBJ1-2	.	.	CASNFGNYGYTF	TGTGCCAGCAACTTTGGTAACTATGGCTACACCTTC
TRBV6-5	TRBJ2-2	.	.	CASSQGGAVTGELFF	TGTGCCAGCTCACAAGGAGGGGCAGTCACCGGGGAGCTGTTTTTT
TRBV4-3	TRBJ2-1	.	TRBD1	CASSLDRAGNEQFF	TGCGCCAGCAGCTTAGACAGGGCAGGTAATGAGCAGTTCTTC
TRBV7-9	TRBJ1-1	.	TRBD1	CASDDRGDTEAFF	TGTGCCAGCGACGACAGGGGGGACACTGAAGCTTTCTTT
TRBV10-3	TRBJ1-1	.	TRBD1	CAISESDRALMNTEAFF	TGTGCCATCAGTGAGTCGGACAGGGCGCTAATGAACACTGAAGCTTTCTTT
TRBV4-3	TRBJ1-1	.	.	CASSDRLSTEAFF	TGCGCCAGCAGCGACCGACTTAGCACTGAAGCTTTCTTT
TRBV19	TRBJ1-3	.	TRBD1	CASSGQDPSGNTIYF	TGTGCCAGTAGTGGACAGGACCCCTCTGGAAACACCATATATTTT
TRBV5-6	TRBJ2-1	once	.	CASSLADSFYNEQFF	TGTGCCAGCAGCCTGGCGGACAGCTTCTACAATGAGCAGTTCTTC
TRBV21-1	TRBJ2-2	few	.	CASSLPVAGRVGELFF	TGTGCCAGCAGCCTCCCCGTAGCAGGGAGGGTCGGGGAGCTGTTTTTT
TRBV2	TRBJ1-1	.	TRBD1	CASSALGTANTEAFF	TGTGCCAGCAGTGCACTTGGGACAGCTAACACTGAAGCTTTCTTT
TRBV9	TRBJ2-5	.	TRBD1	CASSVAGTGVGGTQYF	TGTGCCAGCAGCGTAGCCGGGACAGGGGTTGGGGGGACCCAGTACTTC
TRBV5-1	TRBJ2-5	.	TRBD2	CASSSGTSGEETQYF	TGCGCCAGCAGCTCCGGGACTAGCGGTGAAGAGACCCAGTACTTC
TRBV20-1	TRBJ2-5	once	TRBD2	CSASPGGLKEETQYF	TGCAGTGCTAGTCCGGGGGGGCTGAAGGAGGAGACCCAGTACTTC
TRBV19	TRBJ1-5	.	TRBD1	CASSRDRSNQPQHF	TGTGCCAGTAGTAGGGACAGGAGCAATCAGCCCCAGCATTTT
TRBV7-2	TRBJ2-1	.	TRBD2	CASSPRLAGGPGIPFF	TGTGCCAGCAGCCCCAGACTAGCGGGGGGGCCTGGTATTCCGTTCTTC